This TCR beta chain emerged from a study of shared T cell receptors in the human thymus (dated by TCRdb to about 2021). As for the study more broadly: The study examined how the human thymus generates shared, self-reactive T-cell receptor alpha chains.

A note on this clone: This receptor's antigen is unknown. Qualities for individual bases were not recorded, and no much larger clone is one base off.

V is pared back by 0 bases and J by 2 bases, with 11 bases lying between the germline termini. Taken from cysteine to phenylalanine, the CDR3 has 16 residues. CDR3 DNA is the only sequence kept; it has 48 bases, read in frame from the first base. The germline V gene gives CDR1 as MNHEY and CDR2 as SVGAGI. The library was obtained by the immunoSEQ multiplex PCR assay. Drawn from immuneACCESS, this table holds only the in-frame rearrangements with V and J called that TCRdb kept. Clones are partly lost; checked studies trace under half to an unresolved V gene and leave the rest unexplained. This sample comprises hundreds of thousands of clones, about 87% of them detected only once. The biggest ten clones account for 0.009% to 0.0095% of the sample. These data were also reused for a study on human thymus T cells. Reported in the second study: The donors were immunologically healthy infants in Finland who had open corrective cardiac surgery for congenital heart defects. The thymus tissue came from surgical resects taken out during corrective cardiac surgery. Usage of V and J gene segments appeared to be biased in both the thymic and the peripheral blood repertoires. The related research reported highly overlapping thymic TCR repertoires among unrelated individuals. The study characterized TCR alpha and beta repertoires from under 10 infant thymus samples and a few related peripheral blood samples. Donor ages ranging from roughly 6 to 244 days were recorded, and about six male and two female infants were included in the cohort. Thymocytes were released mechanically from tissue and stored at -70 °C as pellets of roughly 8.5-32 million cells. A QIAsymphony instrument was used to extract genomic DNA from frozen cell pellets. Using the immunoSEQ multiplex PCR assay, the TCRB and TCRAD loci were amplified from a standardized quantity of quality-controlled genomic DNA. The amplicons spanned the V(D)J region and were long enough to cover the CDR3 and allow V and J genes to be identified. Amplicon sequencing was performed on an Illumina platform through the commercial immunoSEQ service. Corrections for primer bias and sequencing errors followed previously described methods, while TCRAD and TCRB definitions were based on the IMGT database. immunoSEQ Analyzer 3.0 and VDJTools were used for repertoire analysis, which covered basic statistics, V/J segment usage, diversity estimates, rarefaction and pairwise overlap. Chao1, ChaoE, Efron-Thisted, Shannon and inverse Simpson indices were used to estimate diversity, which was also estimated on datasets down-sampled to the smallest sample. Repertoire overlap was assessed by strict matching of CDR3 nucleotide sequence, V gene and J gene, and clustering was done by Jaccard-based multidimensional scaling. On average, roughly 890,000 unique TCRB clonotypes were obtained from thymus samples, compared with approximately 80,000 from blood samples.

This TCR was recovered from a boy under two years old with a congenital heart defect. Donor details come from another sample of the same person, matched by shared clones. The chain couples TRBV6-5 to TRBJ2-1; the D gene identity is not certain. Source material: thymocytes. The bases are TGTGCCAGCAGTTACTCGAACGCGCCGCCCTACAATGAGCAGTTCTTC. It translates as CASSYSNAPPYNEQFF.